This TCR beta chain was obtained from a study of cytomegalovirus exposure and HLA in healthy donors. This clone appeared a single time. The PCR was carried out with 60 Vbeta primers and 13 Jbeta primers. Produced via immunoSEQ multiplex PCR; TCRdb's table is partial and in-frame only. The table has under 150,000 clones, 75% to 85% seen once; the top ten hold less than 3.5%. Germline V gene lookup returns CDR1 MGHRA and CDR2 YSYEKL. The CDR3 loop spans 14 amino acids. The V gene end was trimmed by 5 bases and the J gene end by 9 bases; junction bases not matched to a gene: 8. The receptor was isolated from a man in his fifties in good health and CMV-seronegative. The sample consisted of PBMCs. The chain is built from TRBV4-1 and TRBJ1-5; 9 bases align to TRBD1. This chain's CDR3 is CASSNRGRGGPQHF. CDR3 sequence (DNA): TGCGCCAGCAGCAACAGGGGGCGCGGGGGGCCCCAGCATTTT.